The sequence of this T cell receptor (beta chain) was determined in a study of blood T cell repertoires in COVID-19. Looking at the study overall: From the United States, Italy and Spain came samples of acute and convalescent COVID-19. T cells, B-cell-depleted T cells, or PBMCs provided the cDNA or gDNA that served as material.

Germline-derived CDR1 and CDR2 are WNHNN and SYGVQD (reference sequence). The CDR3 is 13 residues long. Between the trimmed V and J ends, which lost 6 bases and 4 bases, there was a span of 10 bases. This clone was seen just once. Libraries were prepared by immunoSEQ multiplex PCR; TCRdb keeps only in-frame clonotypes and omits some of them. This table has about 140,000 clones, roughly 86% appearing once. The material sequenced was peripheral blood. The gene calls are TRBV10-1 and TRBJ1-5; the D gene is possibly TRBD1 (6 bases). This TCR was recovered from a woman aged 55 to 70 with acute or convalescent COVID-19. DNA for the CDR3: TGCGCCAGCAGCGCAGGGACAAATCAGCCCCAGCATTTT. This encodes CASSAGTNQPQHF.